This record looks at one T cell receptor beta chain sequence and its context. A junction end diverges from the germline sequence, so it may reflect a read error. This sample was taken from a study of blood T cell repertoires in COVID-19. As for the study in general: T cells, B-cell-depleted T cells, or PBMCs supplied cDNA or gDNA.

CDR1 is ENHRY and CDR2 is SYGVKD in the germline V gene. The length of the CDR3 is 12 residues. Original data processing: The assay estimated nucleated cells by amplifying reference gene primers. TCRdb's table, derived via immunoSEQ multiplex PCR, lists solely in-frame clones and lacks some. That table gives V, J and clone size, and the DNA gave D and trimming. The sample comprises 350,000 to 550,000 clones, roughly 91% of which are singletons, and about 4.3% rests with the top ten. This sequence joins TRBV10-3 and TRBJ1-2; no firm D call. This TCR came from a woman younger than 45 with acute or convalescent COVID-19. The sequenced sample was peripheral blood. CDR3 loop: CAISVSNYGYIF. The CDR3 DNA reads TGTGCCATCAGTGTGTCTAACTATGGCTACATCTTC.